This TCR beta chain was obtained from a study of tumor and adjacent non-tumor tissue in lung cancer. Overall study: Patients comprised over 9 adenocarcinoma, 2 squamous cell carcinoma and 1 small cell lung cancer.

RNA was extracted from bulk tissue without any cell sorting. Between August and November 2014, newly diagnosed, chemotherapy-naive lung cancer patients underwent thoracic surgery in China. About this clonotype: The CDR3 ends on some other residue instead of the conserved phenylalanine or tryptophan, so this is likely a read error.

A modified ARM-PCR protocol with three rounds of nested PCR amplified TCRbeta. MiXCR, run by TCRdb on the multiplex PCR reads, gives a single entry per CDR3 protein. The sample has fewer than 150,000 distinct CDR3 sequences; around two thirds are singletons. Trimming stripped 4 bases from V and 8 bases from J, with 29 bases between. Per the germline V gene, CDR1 is SGHAT and CDR2 is FQNNGV. The CDR3 length is 19 residues. The TCR comes from a man aged 55 to 69 with small cell lung cancer. The chain has TRBV11-2 and TRBJ1-4; no firm D call. Specimen: lung tumor tissue. CDR3 region: CASSSVLMGTASRNEKLFI. The CDR3 DNA reads TGTGCCAGCAGCTCCGTCCTTATGGGTACAGCATCTCGCAACGAAAAACTGTTTATT.